Given below is one TCR beta chain in context. The antigen is not known. The data stem from a study of T cell repertoires in cytomegalovirus infection. MiXCR, applied by TCRdb to the reads, yields one record per CDR3 protein. The sample records 150,000 to 200,000 distinct CDR3 sequences, over 25% being singletons. General observations from the study: Dominating the ex vivo response were HLA-C-restricted CMV-specific TCR beta clonotypes. Frequencies of public TCR beta families were cumulated, and this identified carriers of CMV plus the relevant HLA.

Germline CDR1 is SGHTA and CDR2 is FQGNSA. Losses at the gene ends were 4 bases for V and 7 bases for J; bases not matched to a gene: 6. The CDR3 runs to 14 residues. The genes are TRBV7-2 and TRBJ1-5; 8 nucleotides match TRBD1. Sequenced sample: PBMCs. The sequence was obtained from a human donor in good health (CMV status not recorded). Some clones in this sample may be carry-over from other donors' samples. This chain's CDR3 is CASSSDRVFQPQHF. The CDR3, as DNA: TGTGCCAGCAGCTCGGACAGGGTATTCCAGCCCCAGCATTTT. The full variable domain, with the rest looked up from reference TRBV7-2 and TRBJ1-5, is GAGVSQSPSNKVTEKGKDVELRCDPISGHTALYWYRQSLGQGLEFLIYFQGNSAPDKSGLPSDRFSAERTGGSVSTLTIQRTQQEDSAVYLCASSSDRVFQPQHFGDGTRLSIL.